These 27 T cell receptor beta chains were sequenced from one sample in a study of shared clonotypes between healthy human individuals. The repertoire was sequenced with immunoSEQ multiplex PCR; TCRdb's copy has only in-frame clones and lacks some. The repertoire holds about 1.1 million clones, with approximately 75% as singletons. Specimen: memory CD4+ T cells from PBMCs. Subset meaning: CD45RA-negative fraction. These receptor sequences come from a man in his late teens or twenties in good health. Some clones in this sample may be carry-over from other donors' samples.

In its sample, this clone was seen once. The V gene is TRBV4-1, the J gene TRBJ2-3; 10 bases are shared with TRBD1. The CDR3 has 17 amino acids. Germline CDR1 is MGHRA and CDR2 is YSYEKL. After removal of 4 bases from V and 2 bases from J, the junction contained 9 bases not matched to a gene. CDR3 bases: TGCGCCAGCAGCCCCGGGGACAGGGGCGCCTTCACAGATACGCAGTATTTT. Translated, it gives CASSPGDRGAFTDTQYF.

The chain couples TRBV30 to TRBJ1-2; 7 nucleotides align to TRBD1. CDR1 and CDR2 from the germline V gene are GTSNPN and SVGIG (reference sequence). V shed 0 bases and J 5 bases; nucleotides not matched to a gene: 0. The CDR3 spans 12 residues. CDR3 DNA sequence: TGTGCCTGGAGTGTGGGACAGTATGGCTACACCTTC. This codes for CAWSVGQYGYTF.

About this clone: The same CDR3 can be traced to other DNA sequences in this sample. V gene TRBV6-1 combines with J gene TRBJ1-1, with D unresolved. V was trimmed by 1 base and J by 1 base, leaving 4 bases between them. Per germline, CDR1 MNHNS and CDR2 SASEGT. The length of the CDR3 is 13 residues. In DNA form, the CDR3 reads TGTGCCAGCAGTGAAGGCAGGAACACTGAAGCTTTCTTT. It codes for CASSEGRNTEAFF.

The CDR3 reads CASSLDRQAYGYTF. The DNA of the CDR3 is TGCGCCAGCAGCCTGGACAGGCAAGCCTATGGCTACACCTTC. The J gene is TRBJ1-2, the V gene TRBV4-1; 7 bases match TRBD1. Per germline, CDR1 MGHRA and CDR2 YSYEKL. The junction had 6 bases not matched to a gene; V was cut back by 4 bases and J by 4 bases. The CDR3 sequence is 14 residues long.

The chain is built from TRBV2 and TRBJ2-7, with unresolved D. Trimming cost V 8 bases and J 3 bases, with 14 bases left between them. Germline V gives CDR1 SNHLY, CDR2 FYNNEI. The CDR3 is 13 residues long. DNA for the CDR3: TGTGCCAGCTGTCCTGACACCATCTACGAGCAGTACTTC. This translates into CASCPDTIYEQYF. Full variable domain (remainder filled in from reference TRBV2 and TRBJ2-7): EPEVTQTPSHQVTQMGQEVILRCVPISNHLYFYWYRQILGQKVEFLVSFYNNEISEKSEIFDDQFSVERPDGSNFTLKIRSTKLEDSAMYFCASCPDTIYEQYFGPGTRLTVT.

V gene TRBV11-2 combines with J gene TRBJ1-2, with unresolved D. V lost 1 base to trimming and J lost 4 bases, with 7 bases between them. The V gene's germline CDR1 is SGHAT and CDR2 FQNNGV. The CDR3 has 13 amino acids. This CDR3 is CASSLVAGYGYTF. CDR3 nucleotides: TGTGCCAGCAGCTTAGTGGCAGGCTATGGCTACACCTTC.

In the case of this clone: The same CDR3 arises from other DNA sequences in this sample as well. The CDR3 here is CSVDRGTDTQYF. The CDR3 bases are TGCAGCGTCGATCGTGGCACAGATACGCAGTATTTT. The J gene is TRBJ2-3, the V gene TRBV29-1; D is uncertain. This CDR3 is built from 12 residues. V gave up 6 bases and J gave up 1 base, with 8 bases separating them. Looked up from germline, CDR1 is SQVTM and CDR2 is ANQGSEA.

V usage is TRBV28 and J usage is TRBJ2-5; 8 bases agree with TRBD2. The length of the CDR3 is 19 residues. Unmatched junction bases numbered 18, after V lost 1 base and J lost 5 bases. Looked up from germline, CDR1 is MDHEN and CDR2 is SYDVKM. In nucleotides, the CDR3 is TGTGCCAGCAGTTTATATCTGGGCCGGAAACGGGAGGGACGCGAGACCCAGTACTTC. It codes for CASSLYLGRKREGRETQYF.

The chain has TRBV20-1 and TRBJ2-3, with D perhaps TRBD2 (5 bases). The CDR3 sequence is 11 residues long. Germline assignment: CDR1 DFQATT and CDR2 SNEGSKA (reference sequence). Deletions cut 5 bases from V and 6 bases from J, with 9 bases between. The CDR3 coding sequence is TGCAGTGCTGAGAAGCGGGATACGCAGTATTTT. Its translation is CSAEKRDTQYF.

The V and J genes are TRBV28 and TRBJ1-1; D is possibly TRBD1 (5 bases). Germline CDR1 is MDHEN and CDR2 is SYDVKM. The CDR3 is 16 residues long. V was shortened by 6 bases and J by 6 bases, with 23 bases between the two germline ends. Here the CDR3 DNA reads TGTGCCAGCAGCACCCGCCCCGGATTAGGGGCGGCTGAAGCTTTCTTT. Amino acid sequence: CASSTRPGLGAAEAFF.

The CDR3 sequence is CASSYPGQETQYF. In DNA, the CDR3 is TGTGCCAGCAGTTACCCAGGACAAGAGACCCAGTACTTC. This rearrangement joins TRBV6-5 to TRBJ2-5; D gene uncertain. The CDR3 has 13 amino acids. V was cut by 2 bases and J by 2 bases, with 6 bases left in between. From germline, CDR1 is MNHEY and CDR2 SVGAGI.

The rearrangement links TRBV27 to TRBJ2-5; perhaps TRBD1 as D (6 bases). V lost 1 base to trimming and J lost 3 bases, with 6 bases between them. The CDR3 is 13 residues long. Germline V gene lookup returns CDR1 MNHEY and CDR2 SMNVEV (reference sequence). CDR3 in DNA: TGTGCCAGCAGTTTATACAGGGAAGAGACCCAGTACTTC. Protein product: CASSLYREETQYF.

This rearrangement joins TRBV11-1 to TRBJ1-4; TRBD1 might be the D (6 bases). V shed 3 bases and J shed 5 bases, with 10 bases lying between them. There are 14 residues in the CDR3. Germline CDR1 SGHAT, CDR2 FQDESV (reference sequence). This chain's CDR3 is CASSFGQTNEKLFF. The CDR3, as DNA: TGTGCCAGCAGCTTTGGACAGACGAATGAAAAACTGTTTTTT.

The chain has TRBV2 and TRBJ1-4; 10 bases are a match to TRBD1. In germline, CDR1 is SNHLY, CDR2 FYNNEI. The CDR3 covers 14 residues. V lost 6 bases and J lost 10; bases outside the gene matches: 8. For the CDR3, the DNA is TGTGCCAGCAGGCCCGACAGGGACAGGGGAAAACTGTTTTTT. It specifies CASRPDRDRGKLFF.

As regards this clone: The DNA is left out, because the CDR3 cannot be placed on it with certainty; the CDR3 is given as TCRdb lists it. This CDR3 is CASSLVGQGTPGF. The chain links TRBV28 to TRBJ2-7; the table assigns TRBD1, which was not confirmed against the DNA. Looked up from germline, CDR1 is MDHEN and CDR2 is SYDVKM. The CDR3 totals 13 residues, both ends included.

Regarding this clone: One base away lies a much larger clone, so this may be a sequencing read error. The chain has TRBV30 and TRBJ2-5; D uncertain. Trimming removed 3 bases from V and 2 bases from J, with 7 bases in between. Germline assignment: CDR1 GTSNPN and CDR2 SVGIG (reference sequence). The CDR3 runs 12 residues. CDR3 sequence (DNA): TGTGCCTGGAGATTCCAACAAGAGACCCAGTACTTC. Its translation: CAWRFQQETQYF.

The V gene is TRBV5-4, the J gene TRBJ2-7; D remains unclear. CDR1 SGHNT and CDR2 YYREEE come from the germline V gene (reference sequence). V dropped 1 base and J dropped 1 base, with 12 bases sitting between them. This CDR3 spans 15 amino acids. CDR3 loop: CASSLTVQNSYEQYF. The CDR3 region has the DNA TGTGCCAGCAGCTTGACAGTCCAAAATTCCTACGAGCAGTACTTC.

Only one count was recorded for this clone. The chain is built from TRBV28 and TRBJ2-3; D may be TRBD2 (5 bases). There are 15 residues in the CDR3. Germline CDR1 is MDHEN and CDR2 is SYDVKM. Trimming shortened V by 2 bases and J by 2 bases, and 11 bases separated the two germline ends. The CDR3 loop reads CASSLGGSYTDTQYF. For the CDR3, the DNA is TGTGCCAGCAGTTTAGGAGGCAGTTACACAGATACGCAGTATTTT.

This clone was counted a few times. V is TRBV4-1 and J is TRBJ2-5; 11 nucleotides align to TRBD2. In germline, CDR1 is MGHRA, CDR2 YSYEKL. Trimming at V came to 5 bases and at J to 5 bases, leaving 10 bases not matched to a gene. CDR3 length equals 16 residues. In nucleotides, the CDR3 is TGCGCCAGCAGCACCGAGGGACTAGCGGCCCGCGAGACCCAGTACTTC. Its protein is CASSTEGLAARETQYF.

V usage is TRBV5-4 and J usage is TRBJ2-1; D remains unclear. The CDR3 consists of 16 residues. V was pared by 0 bases and J by 5 bases, with 15 bases between. CDR1 is SGHNT, CDR2 YYREEE, per germline (reference sequence). The CDR3 reads CASSLEPILTNNEQFF. CDR3 DNA: TGTGCCAGCAGCTTGGAGCCGATCTTGACCAACAATGAGCAGTTCTTC.

For this clone: A much larger clone differs by one base, so this may be a read error. This CDR3 is also generated by other DNA sequences in the sample. CDR3 in amino acids: CASSQDWGVEQYF. CDR3 nucleotides: TGCGCCAGCAGCCAAGATTGGGGAGTCGAGCAGTACTTC. The chain employs TRBV4-3 and TRBJ2-5; possibly TRBD2 for D (5 bases). Matching the DNA end better, TRBJ2-7 makes the J call doubtful. Germline CDR1 is LGHNA and CDR2 is YSLEER. The CDR3 contains 13 residues.

The V call is TRBV6-9, the J call TRBJ2-1; D not resolved. CDR3 length: 10 amino acids. Germline V gene sequence: CDR1 MNHGY, CDR2 SVAAGI. With 5 bases removed from V and 8 bases from J, the gap between germline ends came to 4 bases. The CDR3 DNA is TGTGCCAGCAGTCCGCATGAGCAGTTCTTC. Translating it yields CASSPHEQFF.

A few counts support this clone. The V call is TRBV5-8, the J call TRBJ1-5; 7 bases are shared with TRBD1. The CDR3 contains 13 residues. The germline V gene has CDR1 SGHTS and CDR2 YDEGEE. V shed 4 bases, J shed 10 bases, and the junction held 8 bases outside the gene matches. The CDR3 sequence is CASSPDRVGPQHF. The CDR3, as DNA: TGTGCCAGCAGCCCCGACAGGGTTGGCCCCCAGCATTTT.

On this clone itself: With a much larger clone just one base away, this may be a read error. The V call is TRBV7-2, the J call TRBJ2-3, with D unresolved. The V gene lost 1 base and the J gene lost 4 bases, with 3 bases spanning the gap. CDR1 SGHTA and CDR2 FQGNSA come from the germline V gene. The CDR3 is 12 amino acids. CDR3 region: CASSLEADTQYF. CDR3 nucleotides: TGTGCCAGCAGCTTAGAGGCAGATACGCAGTATTTT.

The J gene is TRBJ2-7, the V gene TRBV5-1; 8 positions match TRBD1. The V segment lost 5 bases and the J segment 5 bases; nucleotides outside the gene matches: 6. The germline CDR1 and CDR2 sequences are SGHRS and YFSETQ. The CDR3 has 13 amino acids. CDR3 nucleotide sequence: TGCGCCAGCAGTCTGCAGGGGGCCCACGAGCAGTACTTC. It yields the protein CASSLQGAHEQYF. Full variable domain (rest looked up from reference TRBV5-1 and TRBJ2-7): KAGVTQTPRYLIKTRGQQVTLSCSPISGHRSVSWYQQTPGQGLQFLFEYFSETQRNKGNFPGRFSGRQFSNSRSEMNVSTLELGDSALYLCASSLQGAHEQYFGPGTRLTVT.

The V call is TRBV27, the J call TRBJ2-2, with D uncertain. CDR1 is MNHEY, CDR2 SMNVEV, per germline (reference sequence). With 4 bases removed from V and 2 bases from J, the gap between germline ends came to 11 bases. This CDR3 contains 15 residues. The CDR3 loop is CASSSKSANTGELFF. CDR3 DNA sequence: TGTGCCAGCAGTTCGAAGAGCGCAAACACCGGGGAGCTGTTTTTT.

The chain links TRBV25-1 to TRBJ1-2; 7 bases align to TRBD1. Trimming removed 4 bases from V and 8 bases from J; junction bases left unmatched: 7. Germline V gives CDR1 MGHDK, CDR2 SYGVNS. This CDR3 is 13 amino acids long. As DNA, the CDR3 is TGTGCCAGCAGTGGGGTGCAGGGGGGCGGCTACACCTTC. It specifies CASSGVQGGGYTF.